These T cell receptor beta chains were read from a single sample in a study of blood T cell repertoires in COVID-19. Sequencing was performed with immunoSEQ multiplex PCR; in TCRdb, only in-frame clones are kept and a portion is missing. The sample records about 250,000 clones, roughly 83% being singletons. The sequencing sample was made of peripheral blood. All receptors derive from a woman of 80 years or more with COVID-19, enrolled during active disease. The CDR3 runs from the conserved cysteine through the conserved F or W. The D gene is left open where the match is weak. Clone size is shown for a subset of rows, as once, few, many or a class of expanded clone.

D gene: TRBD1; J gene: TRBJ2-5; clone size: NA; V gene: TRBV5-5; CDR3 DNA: TGTGCCAGCAGCTTTCAGGGGGAAGAGACCCAGTACTTC; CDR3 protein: CASSFQGEETQYF
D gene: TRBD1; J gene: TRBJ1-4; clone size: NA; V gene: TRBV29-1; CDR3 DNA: TGCAGCGTTGTCGGACAGGCGGGGGAAAAACTGTTTTTT; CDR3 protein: CSVVGQAGEKLFF
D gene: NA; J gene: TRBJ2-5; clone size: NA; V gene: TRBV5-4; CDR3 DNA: TGTGCCAGCAGCTTGGGCAGGGCGGTCCAAGAGACCCAGTACTTC; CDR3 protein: CASSLGRAVQETQYF
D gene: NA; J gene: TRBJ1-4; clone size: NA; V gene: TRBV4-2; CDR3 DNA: TGTGCCAGCAGCCAAGACAGGGTGGATGAAAAACTGTTTTTT; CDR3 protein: CASSQDRVDEKLFF
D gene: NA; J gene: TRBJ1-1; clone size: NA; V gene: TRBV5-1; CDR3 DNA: TGCGCCAGCAGCTTGGTCGGGGAAGCTTTCTTT; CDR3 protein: CASSLVGEAFF
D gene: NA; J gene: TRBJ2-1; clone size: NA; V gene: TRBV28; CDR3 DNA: TGTGCCAGCAGTTTAGGGGACACGAAAGGTGAGCAGTTCTTC; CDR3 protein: CASSLGDTKGEQFF
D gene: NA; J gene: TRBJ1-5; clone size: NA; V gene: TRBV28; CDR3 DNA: TGTGCCAGCGGGGGGTATAGCAATCAGCCCCAGCATTTT; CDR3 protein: CASGGYSNQPQHF
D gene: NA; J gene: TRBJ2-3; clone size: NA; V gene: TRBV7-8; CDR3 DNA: TGTGCCAGCAGCTTAGTCGGTGGCGGGGTCTTGGATACGCAGTATTTT; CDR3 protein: CASSLVGGGVLDTQYF
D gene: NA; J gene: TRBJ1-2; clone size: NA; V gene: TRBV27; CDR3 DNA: TGTGCCAGCAGTTCTGCAGGGCACAACAGCTATGGCTACACCTTC; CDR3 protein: CASSSAGHNSYGYTF
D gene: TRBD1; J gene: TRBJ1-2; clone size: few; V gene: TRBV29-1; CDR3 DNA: TGCAGCGTTGAGCGTTCGACAGGGTGGGGAGGCTACACCTTC; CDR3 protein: CSVERSTGWGGYTF
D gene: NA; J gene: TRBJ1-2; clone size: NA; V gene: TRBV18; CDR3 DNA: TGTGCCAGCTCCCCAGCGGGGCAGCCCGATCGGCACACCTTC; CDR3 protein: CASSPAGQPDRHTF
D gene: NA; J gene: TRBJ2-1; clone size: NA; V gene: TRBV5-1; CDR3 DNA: TGCGCCAGCAGTAAACTAAGTACGTCCAATGAGCAGTTCTTC; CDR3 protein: CASSKLSTSNEQFF
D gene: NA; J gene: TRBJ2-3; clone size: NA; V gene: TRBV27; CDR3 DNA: TGTGCCAGCAGAGGACTAGGGGGTCCGGATACGCAGTATTTT; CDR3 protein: CASRGLGGPDTQYF
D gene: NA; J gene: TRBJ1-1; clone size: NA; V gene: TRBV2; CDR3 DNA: TGTGCCAACAGGGTGGGCGACACTGAAGCTTTCTTT; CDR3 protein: CANRVGDTEAFF
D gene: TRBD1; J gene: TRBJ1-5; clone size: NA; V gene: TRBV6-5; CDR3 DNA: TGTGCCAGCAGTTCCTTAACAGGGGATCAGCCCCAGCATTTT; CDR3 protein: CASSSLTGDQPQHF
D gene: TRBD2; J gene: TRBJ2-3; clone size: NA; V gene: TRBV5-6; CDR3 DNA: TGTGCCAGCAGCTTTTTGACGGGAGGAGGAAAAAAGGTAGATACGCAGTATTTT; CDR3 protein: CASSFLTGGGKKVDTQYF
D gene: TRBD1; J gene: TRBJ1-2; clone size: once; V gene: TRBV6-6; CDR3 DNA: TGTGCCAGTCTTAGACAGGGGGCATACGGCTATGGCTACACCTTC; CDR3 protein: CASLRQGAYGYGYTF
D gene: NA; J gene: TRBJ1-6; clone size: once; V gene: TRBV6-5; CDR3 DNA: TGTGCCAGCAGTTCACTCAGGGCCGACTATTCACCCCTCCACTTT; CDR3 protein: CASSSLRADYSPLHF
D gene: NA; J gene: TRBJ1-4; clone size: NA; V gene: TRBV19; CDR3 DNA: TGTGCCAGTAGCCTAAGACTGGATAGACTGTTTTTT; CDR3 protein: CASSLRLDRLFF
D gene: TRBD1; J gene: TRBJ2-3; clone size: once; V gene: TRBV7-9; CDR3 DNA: TGTGCCAGCAGCAGCAGGGACAGCTTCACAGATACGCAGTATTTT; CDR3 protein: CASSSRDSFTDTQYF
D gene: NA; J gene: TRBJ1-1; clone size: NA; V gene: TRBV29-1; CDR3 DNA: TGCAGCGTTCAGGTCCAGAACACTGAAGCTTTCTTT; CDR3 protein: CSVQVQNTEAFF
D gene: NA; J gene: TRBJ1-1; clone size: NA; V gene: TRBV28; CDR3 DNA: TGTGCCAGCAGTTTGGGGGGGATAGGCACTGAAGCTTTCTTT; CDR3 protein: CASSLGGIGTEAFF
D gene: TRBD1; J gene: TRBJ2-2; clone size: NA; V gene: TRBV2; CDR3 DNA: TGTGCCAGCAGTGAAGCTAGGACAGGGCTCACCGGGGAGCTGTTTTTT; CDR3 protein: CASSEARTGLTGELFF